These T cell receptor beta chains were read from a single sample in a study of graft-versus-host responses after intestinal transplantation. Sequencing used immunoSEQ multiplex PCR; TCRdb keeps in-frame clones, though not all of them. This repertoire shows 45,000 to 60,000 clones, 80% to 95% found once; its top ten account for approximately 2.7%. Which antigens these TCRs recognize remains unknown. Specimen: unstimulated CD4+ T cells sorted from spleen or lymph node cells, collected before transplant. Source of these receptors: a human donor who was the organ donor for an intestinal transplant. Each CDR3 is given with its conserved first and last residue. A D gene is named only where the DNA matches it firmly. Clone size is stated in some rows and not others, as once, few, many or a class when expanded.

J gene: TRBJ2-2; V gene: TRBV4-2; clone size: .; D gene: TRBD2; CDR3 DNA: TGTGCCAGCAGCCCGACTAGCGGGAACACCGGGGAGCTGTTTTTT; CDR3 protein: CASSPTSGNTGELFF
J gene: TRBJ1-1; V gene: TRBV28; clone size: once; D gene: .; CDR3 DNA: TGTGCCAGCAGTTTAGCACAGGGAGGCACTGAAGCTTTCTTT; CDR3 protein: CASSLAQGGTEAFF
J gene: TRBJ2-5; V gene: TRBV6-5; clone size: .; D gene: .; CDR3 DNA: TGTGCCAGCATAGGGGCGGGGACCAGGGAGACCCAGTACTTC; CDR3 protein: CASIGAGTRETQYF
J gene: TRBJ1-1; V gene: TRBV19; clone size: .; D gene: TRBD1; CDR3 DNA: TGTGCCAGCCAGCAAGGGACCTACAGGGGGCGGATCACTGAAGCTTTCTTT; CDR3 protein: CASQQGTYRGRITEAFF
J gene: TRBJ2-7; V gene: TRBV7-9; clone size: .; D gene: TRBD2; CDR3 DNA: TGTGCCAGCAGCCCTCTAGCGGGAGAATGGTACGAGCAGTACTTC; CDR3 protein: CASSPLAGEWYEQYF
J gene: TRBJ2-2; V gene: TRBV4-2; clone size: .; D gene: .; CDR3 DNA: TGTGCCAGCAGCCAAGCTCGCCTGGACACCGGGGAGCTGTTTTTT; CDR3 protein: CASSQARLDTGELFF
J gene: TRBJ2-1; V gene: TRBV18; clone size: .; D gene: .; CDR3 DNA: TGTGCCAGCTCACCAGGGGGCAATGAGCAGTTCTTC; CDR3 protein: CASSPGGNEQFF
J gene: TRBJ2-4; V gene: TRBV15; clone size: .; D gene: TRBD1; CDR3 DNA: TGTGCCACCAGCAGAGGAGATCTAAGACAGGGCGGCAACATTCAGTACTTC; CDR3 protein: CATSRGDLRQGGNIQYF
J gene: TRBJ1-2; V gene: TRBV18; clone size: .; D gene: TRBD1; CDR3 DNA: TGTGCCAGCTCACCAAGGGACAGGGGAATTGGCTACACCTTC; CDR3 protein: CASSPRDRGIGYTF
J gene: TRBJ1-1; V gene: TRBV20-1; clone size: few; D gene: .; CDR3 DNA: TGCAGTGCTAGGGGGGCGAGTGAAGCTTTCTTT; CDR3 protein: CSARGASEAFF